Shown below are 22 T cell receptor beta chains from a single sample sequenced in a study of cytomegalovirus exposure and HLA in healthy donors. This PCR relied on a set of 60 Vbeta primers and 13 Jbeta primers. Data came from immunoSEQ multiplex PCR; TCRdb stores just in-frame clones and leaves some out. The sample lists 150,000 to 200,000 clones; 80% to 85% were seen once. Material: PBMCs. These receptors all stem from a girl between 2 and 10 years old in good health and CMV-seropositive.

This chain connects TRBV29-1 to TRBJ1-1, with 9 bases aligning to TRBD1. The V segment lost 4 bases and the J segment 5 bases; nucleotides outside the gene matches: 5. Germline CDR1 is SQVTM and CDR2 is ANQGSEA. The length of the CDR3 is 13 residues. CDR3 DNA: TGCAGCGTTGGACAGGGGGGGAGGACTGAAGCTTTCTTT. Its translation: CSVGQGGRTEAFF.

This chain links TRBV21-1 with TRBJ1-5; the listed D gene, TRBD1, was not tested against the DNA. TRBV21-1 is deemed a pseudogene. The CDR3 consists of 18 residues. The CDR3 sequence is CASSKEPGARYSNQPQHF. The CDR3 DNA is TGTGCCAGCAGCAAAGAACCAGGGGCCAGATATAGCAATCAGCCCCAGCATTTT.

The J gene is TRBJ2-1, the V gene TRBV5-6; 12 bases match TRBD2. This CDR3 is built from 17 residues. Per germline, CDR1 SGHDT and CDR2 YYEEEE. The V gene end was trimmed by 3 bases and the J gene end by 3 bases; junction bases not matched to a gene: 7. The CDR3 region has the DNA TGTGCCAGCAGCTCCCCGACACTAGCGGGAGGCTACAATGAGCAGTTCTTC. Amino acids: CASSSPTLAGGYNEQFF.

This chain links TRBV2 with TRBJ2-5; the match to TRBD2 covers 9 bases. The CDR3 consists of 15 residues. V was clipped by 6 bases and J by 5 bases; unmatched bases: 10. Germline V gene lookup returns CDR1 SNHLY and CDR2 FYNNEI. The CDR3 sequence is CASRDDSGRTETQYF. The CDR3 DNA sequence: TGTGCCAGCAGGGATGACAGCGGGAGGACGGAGACCCAGTACTTC. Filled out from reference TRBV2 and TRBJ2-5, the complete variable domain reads EPEVTQTPSHQVTQMGQEVILRCVPISNHLYFYWYRQILGQKVEFLVSFYNNEISEKSEIFDDQFSVERPDGSNFTLKIRSTKLEDSAMYFCASRDDSGRTETQYFGPGTRLLVL.

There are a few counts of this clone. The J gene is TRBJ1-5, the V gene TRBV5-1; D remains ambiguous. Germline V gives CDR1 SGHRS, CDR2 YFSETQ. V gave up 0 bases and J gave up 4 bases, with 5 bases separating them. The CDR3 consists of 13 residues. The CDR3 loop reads CASSLAQNQPQHF. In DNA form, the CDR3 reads TGCGCCAGCAGCTTGGCGCAGAATCAGCCCCAGCATTTT.

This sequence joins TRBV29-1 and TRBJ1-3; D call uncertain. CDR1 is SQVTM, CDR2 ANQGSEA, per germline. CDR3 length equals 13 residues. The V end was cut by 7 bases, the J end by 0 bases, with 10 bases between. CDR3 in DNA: TGCAGCGCCACCGGTTTCTCTGGAAACACCATATATTTT. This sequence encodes CSATGFSGNTIYF.

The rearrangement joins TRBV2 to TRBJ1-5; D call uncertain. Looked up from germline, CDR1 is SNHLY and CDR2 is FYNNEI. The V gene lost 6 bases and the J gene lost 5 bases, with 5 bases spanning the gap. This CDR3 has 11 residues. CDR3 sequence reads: CASRQDQPQHF. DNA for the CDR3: TGTGCCAGCAGACAAGATCAGCCCCAGCATTTT.

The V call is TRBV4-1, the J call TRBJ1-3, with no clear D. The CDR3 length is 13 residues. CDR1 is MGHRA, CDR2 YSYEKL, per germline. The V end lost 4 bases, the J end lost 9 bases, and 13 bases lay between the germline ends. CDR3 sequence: CASSPFPDSTIYF. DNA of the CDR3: TGCGCCAGCAGCCCTTTCCCGGACTCCACCATATATTTT.

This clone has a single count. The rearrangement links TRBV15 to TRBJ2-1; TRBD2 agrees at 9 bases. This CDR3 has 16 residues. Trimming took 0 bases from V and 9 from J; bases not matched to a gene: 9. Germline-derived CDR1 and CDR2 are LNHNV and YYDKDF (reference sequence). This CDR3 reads CATSRDRASGTFEQFF. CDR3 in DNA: TGTGCCACCAGCAGAGATAGGGCTAGCGGGACCTTTGAGCAGTTCTTC.

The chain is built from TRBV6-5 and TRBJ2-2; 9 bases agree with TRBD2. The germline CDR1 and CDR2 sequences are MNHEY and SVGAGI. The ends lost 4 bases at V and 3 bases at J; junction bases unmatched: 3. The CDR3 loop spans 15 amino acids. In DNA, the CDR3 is TGTGCCAGCAGTTGGGCGGGAGGGGACACCGGGGAGCTGTTTTTT. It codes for CASSWAGGDTGELFF.

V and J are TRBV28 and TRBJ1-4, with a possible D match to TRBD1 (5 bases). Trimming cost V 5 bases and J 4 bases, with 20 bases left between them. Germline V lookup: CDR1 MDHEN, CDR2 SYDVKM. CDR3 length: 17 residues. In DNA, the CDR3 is TGTGCCAGCAGTAAATTCTCGGTTAGGGGATATAATGAAAAACTGTTTTTT. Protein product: CASSKFSVRGYNEKLFF.

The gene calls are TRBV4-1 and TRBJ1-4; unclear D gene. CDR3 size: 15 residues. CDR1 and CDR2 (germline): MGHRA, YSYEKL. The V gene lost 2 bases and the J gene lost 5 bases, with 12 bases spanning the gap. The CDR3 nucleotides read TGCGCCAGCAGCCAATCACCGGTCTTAAATGAAAAACTGTTTTTT. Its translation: CASSQSPVLNEKLFF.

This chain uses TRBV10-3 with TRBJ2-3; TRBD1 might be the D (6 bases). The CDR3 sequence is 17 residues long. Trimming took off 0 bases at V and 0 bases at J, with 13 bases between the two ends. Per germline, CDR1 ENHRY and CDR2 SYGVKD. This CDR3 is CAISESTVQGSTDTQYF. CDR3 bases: TGTGCCATCAGTGAGTCGACGGTTCAGGGGAGCACAGATACGCAGTATTTT.

CDR3 protein: CASSMRWSKLPYEQYF. The DNA for the CDR3 is TGTGCCAGTAGTATGAGATGGAGCAAACTCCCCTACGAGCAGTACTTC. The V call is TRBV19, the J call TRBJ2-7; D gene unclear. The length of the CDR3 is 16 residues. The germline V and J ends were trimmed by 3 bases and 2 bases, with 17 bases remaining between them. CDR1 and CDR2 from the germline V gene are LNHDA and SQIVND (reference sequence).

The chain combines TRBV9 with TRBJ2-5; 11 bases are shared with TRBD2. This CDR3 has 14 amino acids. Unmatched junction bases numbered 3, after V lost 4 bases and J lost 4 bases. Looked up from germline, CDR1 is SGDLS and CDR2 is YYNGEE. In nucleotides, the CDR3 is TGTGCCAGCAGCCGAGGACTAGCGGGAGAGACCCAGTACTTC. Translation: CASSRGLAGETQYF.

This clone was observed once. DNA of the CDR3: TGCGCCAGCAGCCAAGTTTTCCCGGGAAAGATCCACGAGCAGTACTTC. This gives the protein CASSQVFPGKIHEQYF. This chain connects TRBV4-1 to TRBJ2-7, with D possibly TRBD2 on 5 matching bases. Looked up from germline, CDR1 is MGHRA and CDR2 is YSYEKL. The V gene lost 1 base and the J gene lost 5 bases, with 18 bases spanning the gap. The CDR3 extends over 16 amino acids.

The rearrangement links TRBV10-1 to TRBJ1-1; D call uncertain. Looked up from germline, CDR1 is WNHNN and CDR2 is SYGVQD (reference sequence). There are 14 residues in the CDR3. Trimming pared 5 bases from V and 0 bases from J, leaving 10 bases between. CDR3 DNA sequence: TGCGCCAGCAGTCCCGTTGGCATGAACACTGAAGCTTTCTTT. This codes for CASSPVGMNTEAFF.

The CDR3 DNA reads as TGTGCCAGCAGTGCCCGACAGGGGTTCGTGAACACTGAAGCTTTCTTT. Translated: CASSARQGFVNTEAFF. This chain links TRBV6-1 with TRBJ1-1; TRBD1 agrees at 8 bases. The CDR3 spans 16 residues. Per the germline V gene, CDR1 is MNHNS and CDR2 is SASEGT. Trimming at V came to 4 bases and at J to 0 bases, leaving 7 bases not matched to a gene.

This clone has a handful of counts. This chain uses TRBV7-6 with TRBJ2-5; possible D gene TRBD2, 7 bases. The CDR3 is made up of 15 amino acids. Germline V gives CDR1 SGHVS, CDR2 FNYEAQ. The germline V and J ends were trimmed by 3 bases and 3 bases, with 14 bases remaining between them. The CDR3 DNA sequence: TGTGCCAGCAGCTTGGGGGGGCAGATCGAAGAGACCCAGTACTTC. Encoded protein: CASSLGGQIEETQYF.

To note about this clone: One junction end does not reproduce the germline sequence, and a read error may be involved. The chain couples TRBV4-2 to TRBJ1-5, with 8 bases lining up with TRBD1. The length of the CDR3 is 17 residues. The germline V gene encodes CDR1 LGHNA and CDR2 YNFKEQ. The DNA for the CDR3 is TGTGCCAGCAGCGAAGACGACAGGGGATATAGCAATCAGCCCCAGCATTTT. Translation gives CASSEDDRGYSNQPQHF.

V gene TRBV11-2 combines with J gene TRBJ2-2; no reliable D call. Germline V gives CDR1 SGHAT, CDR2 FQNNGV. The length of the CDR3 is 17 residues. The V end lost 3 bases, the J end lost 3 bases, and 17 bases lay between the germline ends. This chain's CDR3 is CASSFRDTLIDTGELFF. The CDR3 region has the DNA TGTGCCAGCAGCTTCCGCGATACTTTAATCGACACCGGGGAGCTGTTTTTT.

CDR3 sequence: CASSAVRTDTQYF. The DNA of the CDR3 is TGTGCCAGCAGCGCGGTCCGGACAGATACGCAGTATTTT. V and J are TRBV5-6 and TRBJ2-3; D gene ambiguous. Between the trimmed V and J ends, which lost 4 bases and 3 bases, there was a span of 9 bases. Germline values: CDR1 SGHDT, CDR2 YYEEEE. This CDR3 is built from 13 residues.